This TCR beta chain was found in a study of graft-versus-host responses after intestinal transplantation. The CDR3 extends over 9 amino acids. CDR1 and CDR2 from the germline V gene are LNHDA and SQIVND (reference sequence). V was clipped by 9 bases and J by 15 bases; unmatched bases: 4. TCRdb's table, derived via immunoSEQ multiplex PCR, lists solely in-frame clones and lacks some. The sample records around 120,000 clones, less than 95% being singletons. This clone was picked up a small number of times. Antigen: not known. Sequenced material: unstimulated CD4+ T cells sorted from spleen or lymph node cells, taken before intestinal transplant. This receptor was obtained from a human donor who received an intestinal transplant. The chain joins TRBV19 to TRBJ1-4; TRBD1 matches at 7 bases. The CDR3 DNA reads TGTGCCAGACGGGACAGAGTGTTTTTT. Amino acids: CARRDRVFF. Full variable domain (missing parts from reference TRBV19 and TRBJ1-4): DGGITQSPKYLFRKEGQNVTLSCEQNLNHDAMYWYRQDPGQGLRLIYYSQIVNDFQKGDIAEGYSVSREKKESFPLTVTSAQKNPTAFYLCARRDRVFFGSGTQLSVL.